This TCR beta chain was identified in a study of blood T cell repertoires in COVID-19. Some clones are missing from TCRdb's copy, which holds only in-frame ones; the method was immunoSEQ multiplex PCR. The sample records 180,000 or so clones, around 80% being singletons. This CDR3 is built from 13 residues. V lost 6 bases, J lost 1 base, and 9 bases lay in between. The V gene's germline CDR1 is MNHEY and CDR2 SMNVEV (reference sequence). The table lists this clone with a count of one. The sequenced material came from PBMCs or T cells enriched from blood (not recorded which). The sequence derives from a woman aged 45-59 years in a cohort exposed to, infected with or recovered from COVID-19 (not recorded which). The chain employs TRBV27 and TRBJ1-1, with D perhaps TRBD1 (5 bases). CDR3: CASRDTANTEAFF. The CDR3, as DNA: TGTGCCAGCAGGGACACAGCGAACACTGAAGCTTTCTTT.